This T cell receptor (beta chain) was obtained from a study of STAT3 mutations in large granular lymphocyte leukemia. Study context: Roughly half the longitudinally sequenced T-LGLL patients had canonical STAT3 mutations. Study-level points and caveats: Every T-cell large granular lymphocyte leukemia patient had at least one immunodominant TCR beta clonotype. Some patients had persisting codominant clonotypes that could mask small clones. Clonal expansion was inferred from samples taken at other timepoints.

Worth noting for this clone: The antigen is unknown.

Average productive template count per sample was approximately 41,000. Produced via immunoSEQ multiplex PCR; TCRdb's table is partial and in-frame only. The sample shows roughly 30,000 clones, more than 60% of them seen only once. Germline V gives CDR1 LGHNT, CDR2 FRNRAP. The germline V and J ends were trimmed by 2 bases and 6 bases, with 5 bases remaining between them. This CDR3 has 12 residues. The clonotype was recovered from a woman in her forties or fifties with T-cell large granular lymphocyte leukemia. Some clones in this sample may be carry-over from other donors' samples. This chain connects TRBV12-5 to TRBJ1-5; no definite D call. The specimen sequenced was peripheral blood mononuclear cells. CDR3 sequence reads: CASGLPPQPQHF. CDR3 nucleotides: TGTGCTAGTGGTTTGCCCCCTCAGCCCCAGCATTTT.